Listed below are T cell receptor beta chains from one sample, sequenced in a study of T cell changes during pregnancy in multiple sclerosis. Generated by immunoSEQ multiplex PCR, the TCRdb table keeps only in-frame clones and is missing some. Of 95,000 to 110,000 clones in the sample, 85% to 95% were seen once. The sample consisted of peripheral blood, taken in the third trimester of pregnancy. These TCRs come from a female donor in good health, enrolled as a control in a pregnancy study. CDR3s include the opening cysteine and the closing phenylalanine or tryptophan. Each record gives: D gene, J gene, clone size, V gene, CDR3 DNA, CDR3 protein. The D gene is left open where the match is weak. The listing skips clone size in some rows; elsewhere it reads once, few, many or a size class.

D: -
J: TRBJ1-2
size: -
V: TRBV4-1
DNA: TGCGCCAGCAGCCGAGGATCCTTAGGCACGGTCTATGGCTACACCTTC
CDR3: CASSRGSLGTVYGYTF

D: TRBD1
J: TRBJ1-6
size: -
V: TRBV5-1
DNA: TGCGCCAGCAGCTTGGAGAGGGGGCTGACAGGGGGTGGTTCACCCCTCCACTTT
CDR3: CASSLERGLTGGGSPLHF

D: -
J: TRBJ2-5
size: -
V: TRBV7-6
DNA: TGTGCCAGCAGCTTAATGGCGGGGGCTCAAGAGACCCAGTACTTC
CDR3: CASSLMAGAQETQYF

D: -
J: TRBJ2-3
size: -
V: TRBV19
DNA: TGTGCCACCAAACCGACCGGGACTGTATACACAGATACGCAGTATTTT
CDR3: CATKPTGTVYTDTQYF

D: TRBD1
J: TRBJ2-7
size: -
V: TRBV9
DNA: TGTGCCAGCAGCGTAGAAGGGGGCGGCTACGAGCAGTACTTC
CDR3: CASSVEGGGYEQYF

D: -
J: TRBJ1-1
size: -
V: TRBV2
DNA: TGTGCCAGCCAGGGGAACACTGAAGCTTTCTTT
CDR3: CASQGNTEAFF

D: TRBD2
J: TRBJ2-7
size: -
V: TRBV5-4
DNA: TGTGCCAGCAGCTTGGTCCTAGCGGGGGGGTCGGAATCCTACGAGCAGTACTTC
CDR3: CASSLVLAGGSESYEQYF

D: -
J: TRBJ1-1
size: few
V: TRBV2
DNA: TGTGCCAGCAGTACGGGGACAAACACTGAAGCTTTCTTT
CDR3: CASSTGTNTEAFF

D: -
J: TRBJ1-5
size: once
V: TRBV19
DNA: TGTGCCACTCGTCCGGGGGGAACCTCGGAACAGCCCCAGCATTTT
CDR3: CATRPGGTSEQPQHF

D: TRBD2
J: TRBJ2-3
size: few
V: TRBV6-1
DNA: TGTGCCAGCAGTGAACTAGCGGGGGGGCCAGATACGCAGTATTTT
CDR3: CASSELAGGPDTQYF

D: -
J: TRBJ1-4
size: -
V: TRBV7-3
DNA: TGTGCCAGCAGCCTACAGGGCGGGACTAATGAAAAACTGTTTTTT
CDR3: CASSLQGGTNEKLFF

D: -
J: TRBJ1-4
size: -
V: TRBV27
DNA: TGTGCCAGCAGTACAGGTGTTCATGAAAAACTGTTTTTT
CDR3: CASSTGVHEKLFF

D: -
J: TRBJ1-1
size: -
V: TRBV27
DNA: TGTGCCAGCAGTTTAGGGCAGGGCGGTGAAGCTTTCTTT
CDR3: CASSLGQGGEAFF

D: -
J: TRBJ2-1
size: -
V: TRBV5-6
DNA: TGTGCCAGCAGGCCTAGCTTTTTGATCAATGAGCAGTTCTTC
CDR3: CASRPSFLINEQFF

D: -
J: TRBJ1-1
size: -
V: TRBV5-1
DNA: TGCGCCAGCAGCCCGGAGACAGGAGAAGCTTTCTTT
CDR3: CASSPETGEAFF

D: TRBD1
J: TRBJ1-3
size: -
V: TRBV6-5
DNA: TGTGCCAGCAGTCGTACGGACAGGGGTGGAAACACCATATATTTT
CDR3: CASSRTDRGGNTIYF

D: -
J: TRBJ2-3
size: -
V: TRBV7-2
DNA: TGTGCCAGCAGCTTACCCGTGGGAGCGGAGTTTAGCACAGATACGCAGTATTTT
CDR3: CASSLPVGAEFSTDTQYF

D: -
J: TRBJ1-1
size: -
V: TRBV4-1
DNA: TGCGCCAGCAGCCCCAATCCCTCAGTGAACACTGAAGCTTTCTTT
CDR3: CASSPNPSVNTEAFF

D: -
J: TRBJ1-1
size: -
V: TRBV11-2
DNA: TGTGCCAGCAGCTTTATTGGGGAGAGTGAAGCTTTCTTT
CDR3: CASSFIGESEAFF

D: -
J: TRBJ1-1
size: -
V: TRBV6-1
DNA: TGTGCCAGCAGTGTTGAGAACAGTAACACTGAAGCTTTCTTT
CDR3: CASSVENSNTEAFF

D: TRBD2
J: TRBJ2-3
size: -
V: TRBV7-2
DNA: TGTGCCAGCGGCATCTCTCTAGCGGAGATCACAGATACGCAGTATTTT
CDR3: CASGISLAEITDTQYF

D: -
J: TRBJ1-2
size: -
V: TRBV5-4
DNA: TGTGCCAGCAGCTTGGAAGGCAGGCGGGTTTATGGCTACACCTTC
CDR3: CASSLEGRRVYGYTF

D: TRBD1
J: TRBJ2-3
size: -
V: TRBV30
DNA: TGTGCCTGGTGGACAGGGGCAACAGATACGCAGTATTTT
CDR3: CAWWTGATDTQYF

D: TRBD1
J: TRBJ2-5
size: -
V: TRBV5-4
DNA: TGTGCCAGCAGCCGGATCATACAGGGGGGAGAGACCCAGTACTTC
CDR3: CASSRIIQGGETQYF

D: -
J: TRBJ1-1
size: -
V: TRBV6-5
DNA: TGTGCCAGCAGTTACTCTCGTCGTATGAACACTGAAGCTTTCTTT
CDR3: CASSYSRRMNTEAFF

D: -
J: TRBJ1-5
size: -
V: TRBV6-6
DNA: TGTGCCAGCAAGGAGTTGGGGGGGACTCAGCCCCAGCATTTT
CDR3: CASKELGGTQPQHF

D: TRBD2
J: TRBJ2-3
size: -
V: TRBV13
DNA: TGTGCCAGCGGGGGTAGCGGGGGGTACACAGATACGCAGTATTTT
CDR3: CASGGSGGYTDTQYF

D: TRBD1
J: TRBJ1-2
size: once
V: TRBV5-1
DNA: TGCGCCAGCAGCTTGAAACAGGCGACAGGGAGAGGCTACACCTTC
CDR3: CASSLKQATGRGYTF

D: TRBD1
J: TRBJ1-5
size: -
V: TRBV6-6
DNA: TGTGCCAGCAGGGATCGACAGGGAAGGGAAGATCAGCCCCAGCATTTT
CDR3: CASRDRQGREDQPQHF

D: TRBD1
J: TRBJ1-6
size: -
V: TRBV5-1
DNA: TGCGCCAGCAGCTTGGGGCATCGTGATCGGGCAGGGGGTAGAGAACCCCTCCACTTT
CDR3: CASSLGHRDRAGGREPLHF

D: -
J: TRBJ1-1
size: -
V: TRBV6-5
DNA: TGTGCCAGCAGTAAAGGGGGGGGCACTGAAGCTTTCTTT
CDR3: CASSKGGGTEAFF

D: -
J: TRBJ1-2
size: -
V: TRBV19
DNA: TGTGCCAGTAGTCCCCGGGATGCCTATGGCTACACCTTC
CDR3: CASSPRDAYGYTF

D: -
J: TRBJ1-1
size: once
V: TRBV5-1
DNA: TGCGCCAGCAGTAGGTTCGGGGAGAACACTGAAGCTTTCTTT
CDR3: CASSRFGENTEAFF

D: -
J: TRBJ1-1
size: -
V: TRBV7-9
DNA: TGTGCCAGCAGCTTAGAAGGGGTTACGAACACTGAAGCTTTCTTT
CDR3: CASSLEGVTNTEAFF

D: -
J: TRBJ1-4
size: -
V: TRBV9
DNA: TGTGCCAGCAGCGTAGCTGCCAGGGCAACTGAAAAACTGTTTTTT
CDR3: CASSVAARATEKLFF

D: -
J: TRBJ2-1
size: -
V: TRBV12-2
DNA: TGTGCAAGTCGCTCTACACGCAAACAGGAGGTTGGGGGGAATGAGCAGTTCTTC
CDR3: CASRSTRKQEVGGNEQFF

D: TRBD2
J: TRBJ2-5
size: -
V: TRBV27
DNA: TGTGCCAGCAGTTTAGGTATAGCGGGGGGCCGACCGACCCAGTACTTC
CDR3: CASSLGIAGGRPTQYF

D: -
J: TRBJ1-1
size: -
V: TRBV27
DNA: TGTGCCAGCAGTCCATCGACAGCAATGAACACTGAAGCTTTCTTT
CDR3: CASSPSTAMNTEAFF

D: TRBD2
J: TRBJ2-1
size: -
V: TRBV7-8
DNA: TGTGCCAGCAGCTTAGGCAGCGGGGGGAACTACAATGAGCAGTTCTTC
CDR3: CASSLGSGGNYNEQFF

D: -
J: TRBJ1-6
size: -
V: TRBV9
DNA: TGTGCCAGCAGCGTAGGGGGGCGGGGGAATTCACCCCTCCACTTT
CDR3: CASSVGGRGNSPLHF

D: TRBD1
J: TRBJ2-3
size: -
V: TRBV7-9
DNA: TGTGCCAGCAGCCCCGGACAGGGGGGTACTGATACGCAGTATTTT
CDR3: CASSPGQGGTDTQYF

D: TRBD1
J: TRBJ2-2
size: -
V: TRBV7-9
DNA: TGTGCCAGCAGCCAGGGACAGGGAATCACACCGGGGGAGCTGTTTTTT
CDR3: CASSQGQGITPGELFF

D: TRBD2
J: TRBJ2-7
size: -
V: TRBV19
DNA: TGTGCCAGTAGTACCCGAGTAGCGGGGGACTACGAGCAGTACTTC
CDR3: CASSTRVAGDYEQYF

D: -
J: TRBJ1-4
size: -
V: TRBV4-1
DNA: TGCGCCAGCAGCCTTAGCCCCAGTCGGATTAATGAAAAACTGTTTTTT
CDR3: CASSLSPSRINEKLFF

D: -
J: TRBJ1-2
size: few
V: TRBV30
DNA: TGTGCCTGGAGTATCGGGGATTCGGGGGTCGGCTACACCTTC
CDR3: CAWSIGDSGVGYTF

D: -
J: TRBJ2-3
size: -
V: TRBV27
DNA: TGTGCCAGCAGTCGTCAGGGCAGCACAGATACGCAGTATTTT
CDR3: CASSRQGSTDTQYF

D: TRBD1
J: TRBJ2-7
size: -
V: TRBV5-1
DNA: TGCGCCAGCAGCTTGAGGACAGGGTTATCCTACGAGCAGTACTTC
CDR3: CASSLRTGLSYEQYF

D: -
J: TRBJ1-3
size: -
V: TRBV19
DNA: TGTGCCAGTAGTATCTTCTCAGGGTACGGAAACACCATATATTTT
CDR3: CASSIFSGYGNTIYF

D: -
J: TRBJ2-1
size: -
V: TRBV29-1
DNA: TGCAGCGGAAATAGCGGATCCTACAATGAGCAGTTCTTC
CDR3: CSGNSGSYNEQFF

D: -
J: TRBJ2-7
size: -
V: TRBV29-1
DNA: TGCAGCGTTGAGCAGGGCTACGAGCAGTACTTC
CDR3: CSVEQGYEQYF